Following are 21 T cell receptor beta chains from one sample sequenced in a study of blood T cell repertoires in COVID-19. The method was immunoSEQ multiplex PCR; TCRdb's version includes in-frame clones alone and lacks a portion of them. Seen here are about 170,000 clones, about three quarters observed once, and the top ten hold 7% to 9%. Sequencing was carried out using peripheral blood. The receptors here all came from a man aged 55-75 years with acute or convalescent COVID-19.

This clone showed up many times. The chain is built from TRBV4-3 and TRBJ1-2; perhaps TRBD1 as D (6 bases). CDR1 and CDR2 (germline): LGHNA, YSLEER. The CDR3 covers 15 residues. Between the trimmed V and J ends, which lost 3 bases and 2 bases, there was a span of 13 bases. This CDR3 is CASSQADRSNYGYTF. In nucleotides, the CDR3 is TGCGCCAGCAGCCAGGCGGACAGATCGAACTATGGCTACACCTTC.

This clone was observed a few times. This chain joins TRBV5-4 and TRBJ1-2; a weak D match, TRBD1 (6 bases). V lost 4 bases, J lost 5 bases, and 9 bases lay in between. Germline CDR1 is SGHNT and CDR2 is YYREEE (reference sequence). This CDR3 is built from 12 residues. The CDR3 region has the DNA TGTGCCAGCAGCATGCAGGGGTATGGCTACACCTTC. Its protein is CASSMQGYGYTF.

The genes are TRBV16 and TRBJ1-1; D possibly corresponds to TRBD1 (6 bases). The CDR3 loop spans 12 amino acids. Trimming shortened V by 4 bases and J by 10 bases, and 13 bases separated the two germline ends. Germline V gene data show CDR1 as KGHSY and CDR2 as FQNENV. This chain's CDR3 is CASSPTGRGAFF. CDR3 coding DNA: TGTGCCAGCAGCCCCACAGGGAGGGGAGCTTTCTTT.

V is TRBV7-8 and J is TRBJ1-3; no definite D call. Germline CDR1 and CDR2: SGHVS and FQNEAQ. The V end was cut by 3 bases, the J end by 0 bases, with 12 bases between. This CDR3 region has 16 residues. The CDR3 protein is CASSLNPEVSGNTIYF. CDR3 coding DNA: TGTGCCAGCAGCTTGAACCCCGAGGTCTCTGGAAACACCATATATTTT.

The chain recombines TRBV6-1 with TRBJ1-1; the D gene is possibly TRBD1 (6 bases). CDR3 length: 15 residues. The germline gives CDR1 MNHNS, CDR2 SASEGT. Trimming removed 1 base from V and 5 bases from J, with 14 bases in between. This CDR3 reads CASSEVTTGRTEAFF. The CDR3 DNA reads TGTGCCAGCAGTGAAGTCACAACAGGGCGGACTGAAGCTTTCTTT.

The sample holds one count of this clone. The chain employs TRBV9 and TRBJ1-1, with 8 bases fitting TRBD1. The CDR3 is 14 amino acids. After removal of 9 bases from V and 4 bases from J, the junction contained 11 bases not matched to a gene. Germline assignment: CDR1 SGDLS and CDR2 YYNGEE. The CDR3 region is CATEPTGVFTEAFF. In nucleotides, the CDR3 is TGTGCCACCGAGCCGACAGGGGTGTTCACTGAAGCTTTCTTT.

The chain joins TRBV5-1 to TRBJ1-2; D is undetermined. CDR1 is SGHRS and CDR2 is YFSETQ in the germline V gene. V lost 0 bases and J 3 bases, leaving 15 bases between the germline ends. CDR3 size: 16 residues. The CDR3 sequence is CASSLGGLVEDYGYTF. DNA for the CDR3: TGCGCCAGCAGCTTGGGAGGCTTGGTTGAGGACTATGGCTACACCTTC.

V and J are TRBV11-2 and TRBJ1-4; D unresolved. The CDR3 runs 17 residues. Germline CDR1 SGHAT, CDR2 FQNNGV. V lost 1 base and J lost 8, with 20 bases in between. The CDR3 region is CASSLGRGKLLDEKLFF. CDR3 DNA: TGTGCCAGCAGCTTAGGGAGAGGGAAATTGCTTGACGAAAAACTGTTTTTT.

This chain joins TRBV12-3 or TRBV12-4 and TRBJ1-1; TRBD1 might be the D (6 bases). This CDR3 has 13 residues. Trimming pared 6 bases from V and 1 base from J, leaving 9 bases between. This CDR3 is CASRGQQNTEAFF. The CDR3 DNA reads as TGTGCCAGCAGAGGACAGCAGAACACTGAAGCTTTCTTT.

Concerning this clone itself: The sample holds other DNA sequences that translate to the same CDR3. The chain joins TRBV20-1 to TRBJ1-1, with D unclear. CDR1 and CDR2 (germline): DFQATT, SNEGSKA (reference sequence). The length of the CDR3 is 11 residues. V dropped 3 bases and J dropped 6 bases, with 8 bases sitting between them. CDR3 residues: CSASRQAEAFF. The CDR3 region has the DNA TGCAGTGCTAGTAGGCAGGCTGAAGCTTTCTTT.

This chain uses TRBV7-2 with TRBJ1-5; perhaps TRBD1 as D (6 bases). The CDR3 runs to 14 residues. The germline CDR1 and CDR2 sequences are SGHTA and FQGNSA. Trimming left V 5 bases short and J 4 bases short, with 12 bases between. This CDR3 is CASSPRGANQPQHF. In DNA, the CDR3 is TGTGCCAGCAGCCCACGGGGGGCGAATCAGCCCCAGCATTTT.

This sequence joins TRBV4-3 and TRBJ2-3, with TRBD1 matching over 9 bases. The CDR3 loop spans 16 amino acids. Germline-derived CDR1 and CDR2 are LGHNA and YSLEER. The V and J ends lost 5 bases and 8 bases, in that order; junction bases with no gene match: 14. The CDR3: CASSTVAGTGIGTQYF. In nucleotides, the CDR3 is TGCGCCAGCAGCACCGTCGCCGGGACAGGGATAGGTACGCAGTATTTT.

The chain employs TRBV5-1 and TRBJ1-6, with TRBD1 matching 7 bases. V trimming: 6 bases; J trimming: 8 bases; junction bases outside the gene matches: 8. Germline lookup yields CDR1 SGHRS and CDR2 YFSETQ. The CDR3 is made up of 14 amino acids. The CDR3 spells CASTLGGLYSPLHF. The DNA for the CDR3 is TGCGCCAGCACTTTAGGGGGCCTCTATTCACCCCTCCACTTT.

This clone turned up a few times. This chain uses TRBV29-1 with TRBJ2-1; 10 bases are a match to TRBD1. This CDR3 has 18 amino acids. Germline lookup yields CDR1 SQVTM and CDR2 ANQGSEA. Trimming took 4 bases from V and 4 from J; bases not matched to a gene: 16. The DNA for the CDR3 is TGCAGCGTTGTGGTGTCAGGGACAGGGGATGTTAGGTACAATGAGCAGTTCTTC. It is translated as CSVVVSGTGDVRYNEQFF.

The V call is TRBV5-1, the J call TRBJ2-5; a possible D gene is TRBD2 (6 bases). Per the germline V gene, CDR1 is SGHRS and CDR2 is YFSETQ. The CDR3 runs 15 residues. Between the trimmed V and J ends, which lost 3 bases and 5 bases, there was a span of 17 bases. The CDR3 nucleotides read TGCGCCAGCAGCTCCCCAGCGGGCTTGGGGGAGACCCAGTACTTC. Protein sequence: CASSSPAGLGETQYF.

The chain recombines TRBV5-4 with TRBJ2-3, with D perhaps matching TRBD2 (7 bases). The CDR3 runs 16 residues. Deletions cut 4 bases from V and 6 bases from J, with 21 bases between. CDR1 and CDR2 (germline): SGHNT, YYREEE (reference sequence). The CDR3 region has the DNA TGTGCCAGCAGCCTGGTTGAGGGGGGGCCATCGGATACGCAGTATTTT. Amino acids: CASSLVEGGPSDTQYF.

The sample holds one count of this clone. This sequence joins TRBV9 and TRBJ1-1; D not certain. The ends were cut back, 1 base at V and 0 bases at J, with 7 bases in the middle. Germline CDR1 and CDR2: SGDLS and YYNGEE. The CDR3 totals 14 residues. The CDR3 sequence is CASSVTVLNTEAFF. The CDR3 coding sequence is TGTGCCAGCAGCGTAACGGTGCTGAACACTGAAGCTTTCTTT.

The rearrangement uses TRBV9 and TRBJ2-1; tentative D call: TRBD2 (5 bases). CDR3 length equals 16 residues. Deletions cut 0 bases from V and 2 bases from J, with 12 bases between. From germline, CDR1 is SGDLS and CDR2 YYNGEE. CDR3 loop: CASSVEASWAYNEQFF. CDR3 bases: TGTGCCAGCAGCGTAGAGGCTAGCTGGGCCTACAATGAGCAGTTCTTC.

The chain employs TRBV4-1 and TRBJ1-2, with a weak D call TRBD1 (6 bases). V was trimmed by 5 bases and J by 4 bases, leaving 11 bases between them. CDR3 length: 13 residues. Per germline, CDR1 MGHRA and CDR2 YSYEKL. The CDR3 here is CASSSTGSYGYTF. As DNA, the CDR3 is TGCGCCAGCAGCTCGACAGGTAGCTATGGCTACACCTTC.

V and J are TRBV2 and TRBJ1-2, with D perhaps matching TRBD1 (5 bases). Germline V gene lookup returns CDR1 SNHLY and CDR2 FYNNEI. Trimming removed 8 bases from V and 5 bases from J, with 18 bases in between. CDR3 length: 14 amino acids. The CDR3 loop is CASVGVGGRYGYTF. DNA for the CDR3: TGTGCCAGCGTGGGGGTGGGAGGGAGGTATGGCTACACCTTC. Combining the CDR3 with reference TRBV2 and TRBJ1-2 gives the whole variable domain EPEVTQTPSHQVTQMGQEVILRCVPISNHLYFYWYRQILGQKVEFLVSFYNNEISEKSEIFDDQFSVERPDGSNFTLKIRSTKLEDSAMYFCASVGVGGRYGYTFGSGTRLTVV.

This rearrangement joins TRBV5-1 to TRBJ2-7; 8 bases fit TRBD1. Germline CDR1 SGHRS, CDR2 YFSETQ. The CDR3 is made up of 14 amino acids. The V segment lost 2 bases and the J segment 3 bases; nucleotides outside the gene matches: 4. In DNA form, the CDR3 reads TGCGCCAGCAGCTTCGACGGACAGGGCTACGAGCAGTACTTC. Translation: CASSFDGQGYEQYF.